A single T cell receptor beta chain is shown here with its context. Germline V gene data show CDR1 as SEHNR and CDR2 as FQNEAQ (reference sequence). The CDR3 totals 13 residues. Trimming took off 0 bases at V and 6 bases at J, with 7 bases between the two ends. The individuals who served as donors were healthy Caucasians living in Russia, aged about 6 to 100. The second PCR ran about 6 to 12 cycles with a sample-barcoded 5' primer and J-beta primers. Each CDR3 protein is one row after TCRdb ran MiXCR on the 5' RACE reads. The repertoire consists of roughly 1.9 million distinct CDR3 sequences, with 35% to 50% occurring once and the leading ten covering 23%. The data stem from a study of blood T cells in healthy people across ages.

This receptor was identified in a human donor in good health. Source material: blood. The V gene is TRBV7-9, the J gene TRBJ2-3; no clear D gene. CDR3 loop: CASSLANRDTQYF. The CDR3, as DNA: TGTGCCAGCAGCTTAGCTAATCGGGATACGCAGTATTTT.